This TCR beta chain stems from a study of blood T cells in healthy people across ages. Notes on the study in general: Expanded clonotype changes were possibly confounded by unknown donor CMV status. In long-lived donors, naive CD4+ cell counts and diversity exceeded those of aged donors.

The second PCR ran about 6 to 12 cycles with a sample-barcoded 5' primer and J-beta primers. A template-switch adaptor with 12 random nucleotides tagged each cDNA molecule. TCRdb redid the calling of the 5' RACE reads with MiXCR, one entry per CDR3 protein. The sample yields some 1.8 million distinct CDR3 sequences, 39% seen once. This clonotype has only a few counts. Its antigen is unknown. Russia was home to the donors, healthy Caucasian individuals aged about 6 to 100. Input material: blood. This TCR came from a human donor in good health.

The CDR3: CASSSSSGREGLYGYTF. For the CDR3, the DNA is TGTGCCAGCAGTTCCAGCTCGGGCAGGGAGGGGCTCTATGGCTACACCTTC. The gene calls are TRBV7-9 and TRBJ1-2, with a tentative D call TRBD1 (5 bases). Trimming cost V 6 bases and J 4 bases, with 24 bases left between them. This CDR3 region has 17 residues. Germline assignment: CDR1 SEHNR and CDR2 FQNEAQ (reference sequence). Looking up the rest from reference TRBV7-9 and TRBJ1-2 gives the full variable domain: DTGVSQNPRHKITKRGQNVTFRCDPISEHNRLYWYRQTLGQGPEFLTYFQNEAQLEKSRLLSDRFSAERPKGSFSTLEIQRTEQGDSAMYLCASSSSSGREGLYGYTFGSGTRLTVV.